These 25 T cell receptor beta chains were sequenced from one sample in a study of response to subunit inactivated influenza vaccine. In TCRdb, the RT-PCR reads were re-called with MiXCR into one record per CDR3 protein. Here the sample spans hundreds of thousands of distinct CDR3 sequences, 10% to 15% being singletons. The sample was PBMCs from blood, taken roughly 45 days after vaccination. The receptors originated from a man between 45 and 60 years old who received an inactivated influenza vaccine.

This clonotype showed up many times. CDR3 nucleotide sequence: TGTGCCAGCAGCTATACAGGGAGGGCCCTCCACTTT. Translation: CASSYTGRALHF. The chain links TRBV7-2 to TRBJ1-6; tentatively, D is TRBD1 (6 bases). The CDR3 length is 12 residues. Germline lookup yields CDR1 SGHTA and CDR2 FQGNSA. The ends were cut back, 4 bases at V and 14 bases at J, with 12 bases in the middle. Combining the CDR3 with reference TRBV7-2 and TRBJ1-6 gives the whole variable domain GAGVSQSPSNKVTEKGKDVELRCDPISGHTALYWYRQSLGQGLEFLIYFQGNSAPDKSGLPSDRFSAERTGGSVSTLTIQRTQQEDSAVYLCASSYTGRALHFGNGTRLTVT.

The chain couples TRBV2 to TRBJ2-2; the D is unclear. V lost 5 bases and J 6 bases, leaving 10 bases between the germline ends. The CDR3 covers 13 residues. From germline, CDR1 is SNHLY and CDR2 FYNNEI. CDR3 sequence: CASSSHQAGELFF. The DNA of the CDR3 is TGTGCCAGCAGTTCCCACCAGGCCGGGGAGCTGTTTTTT.

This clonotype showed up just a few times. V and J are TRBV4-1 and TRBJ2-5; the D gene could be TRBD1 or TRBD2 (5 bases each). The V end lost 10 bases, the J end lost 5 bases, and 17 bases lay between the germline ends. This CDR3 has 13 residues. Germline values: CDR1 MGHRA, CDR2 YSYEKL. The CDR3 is CATKAPGTETQYF. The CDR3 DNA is TGCGCCACCAAGGCGCCAGGGACCGAGACCCAGTACTTC.

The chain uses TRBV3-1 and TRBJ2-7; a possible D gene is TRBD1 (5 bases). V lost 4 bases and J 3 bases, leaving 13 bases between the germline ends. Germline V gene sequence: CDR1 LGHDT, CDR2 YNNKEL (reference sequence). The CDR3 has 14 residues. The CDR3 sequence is CASSRRGTIYEQYF. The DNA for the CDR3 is TGTGCCAGCAGCCGAAGGGGAACTATCTACGAGCAGTACTTC.

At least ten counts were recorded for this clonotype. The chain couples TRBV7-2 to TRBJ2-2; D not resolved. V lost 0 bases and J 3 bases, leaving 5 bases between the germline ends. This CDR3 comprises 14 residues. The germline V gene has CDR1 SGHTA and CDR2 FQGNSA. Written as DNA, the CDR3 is TGTGCCAGCAGCTTAGCGGGTTACACCGGGGAGCTGTTTTTT. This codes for CASSLAGYTGELFF.

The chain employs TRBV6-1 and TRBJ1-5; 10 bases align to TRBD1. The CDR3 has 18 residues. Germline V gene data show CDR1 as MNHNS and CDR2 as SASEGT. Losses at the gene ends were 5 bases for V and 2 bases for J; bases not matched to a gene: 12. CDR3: CASSPARDRGFGNQPQHF. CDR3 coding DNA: TGTGCCAGCAGTCCCGCCCGGGACAGGGGTTTCGGCAATCAGCCCCAGCATTTT.

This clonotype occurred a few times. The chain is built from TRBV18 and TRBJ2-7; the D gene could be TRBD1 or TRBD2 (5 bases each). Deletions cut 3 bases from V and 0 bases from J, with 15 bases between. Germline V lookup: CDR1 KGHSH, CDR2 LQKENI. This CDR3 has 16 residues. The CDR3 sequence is CASSPTPGRSSYEQYF. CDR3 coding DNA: TGTGCCAGCTCACCCACCCCGGGACGCAGCTCCTACGAGCAGTACTTC.

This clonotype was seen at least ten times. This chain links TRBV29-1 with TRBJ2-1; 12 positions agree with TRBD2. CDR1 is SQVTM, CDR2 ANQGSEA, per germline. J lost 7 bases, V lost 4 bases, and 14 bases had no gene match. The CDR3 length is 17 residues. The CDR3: CSVGASGRALVWNEQFF. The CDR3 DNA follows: TGCAGCGTTGGGGCTAGCGGGAGGGCCTTAGTGTGGAATGAGCAGTTCTTC.

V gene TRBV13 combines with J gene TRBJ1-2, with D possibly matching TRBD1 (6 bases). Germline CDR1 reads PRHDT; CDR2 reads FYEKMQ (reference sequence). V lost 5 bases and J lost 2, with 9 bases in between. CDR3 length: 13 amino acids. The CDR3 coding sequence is TGTGCCAGCAGCATTACAGGGAACTATGGCTACACCTTC. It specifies CASSITGNYGYTF.

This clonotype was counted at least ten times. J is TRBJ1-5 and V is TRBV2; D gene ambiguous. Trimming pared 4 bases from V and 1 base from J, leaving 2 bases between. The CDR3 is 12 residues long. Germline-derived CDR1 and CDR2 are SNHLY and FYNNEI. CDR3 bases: TGTGCCAGCAGTGTAAGCAATCAGCCCCAGCATTTT. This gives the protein CASSVSNQPQHF.

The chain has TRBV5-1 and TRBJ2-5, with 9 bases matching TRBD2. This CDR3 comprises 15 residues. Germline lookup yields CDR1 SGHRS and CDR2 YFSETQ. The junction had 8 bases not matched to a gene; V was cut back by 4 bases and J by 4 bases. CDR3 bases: TGCGCCAGCAGCCTTTTAGCGGGAGAGGGAGAGACCCAGTACTTC. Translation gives CASSLLAGEGETQYF.

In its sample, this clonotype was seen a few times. The CDR3 nucleotides are TGTGCCAGTAGTATGAGGCAGGGGGCCCTACGATCCACAGATACGCAGTATTTT. The encoded protein is CASSMRQGALRSTDTQYF. The rearrangement joins TRBV19 to TRBJ2-3; 8 bases fit TRBD1. Germline V gene sequence: CDR1 LNHDA, CDR2 SQIVND (reference sequence). With 3 bases clipped from V and 2 bases from J, the junction kept 13 bases outside the gene matches. CDR3 length: 18 amino acids.

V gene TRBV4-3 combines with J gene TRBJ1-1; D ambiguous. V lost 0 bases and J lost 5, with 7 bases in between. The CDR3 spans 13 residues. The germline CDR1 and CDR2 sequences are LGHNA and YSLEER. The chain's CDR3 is CASSQDFGTEAFF. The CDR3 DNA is TGCGCCAGCAGCCAAGACTTCGGAACTGAAGCTTTCTTT.

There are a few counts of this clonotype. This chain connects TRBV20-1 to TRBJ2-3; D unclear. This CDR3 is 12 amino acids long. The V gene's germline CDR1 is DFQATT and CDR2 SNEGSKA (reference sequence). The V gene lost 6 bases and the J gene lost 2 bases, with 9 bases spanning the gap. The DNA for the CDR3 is TGCAGTGCCCTGGGCCACACAGATACGCAGTATTTT. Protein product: CSALGHTDTQYF.

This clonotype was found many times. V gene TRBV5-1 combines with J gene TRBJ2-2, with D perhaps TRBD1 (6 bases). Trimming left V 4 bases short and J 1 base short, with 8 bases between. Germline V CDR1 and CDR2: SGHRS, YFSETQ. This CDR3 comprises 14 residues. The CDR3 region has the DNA TGCGCCAGCAGCCAGGGACAGAACACCGGGGAGCTGTTTTTT. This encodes CASSQGQNTGELFF.

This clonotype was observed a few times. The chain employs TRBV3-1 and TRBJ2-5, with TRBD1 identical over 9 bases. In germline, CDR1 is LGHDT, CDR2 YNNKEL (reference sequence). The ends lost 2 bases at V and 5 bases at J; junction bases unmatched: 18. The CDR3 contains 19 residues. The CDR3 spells CASSQRPGQGRGSLETQYF. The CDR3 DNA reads TGTGCCAGCAGCCAACGGCCGGGACAGGGTAGAGGATCATTGGAGACCCAGTACTTC.

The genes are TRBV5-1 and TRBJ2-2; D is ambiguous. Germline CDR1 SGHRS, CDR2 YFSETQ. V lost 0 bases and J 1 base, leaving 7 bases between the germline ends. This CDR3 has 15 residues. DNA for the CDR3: TGCGCCAGCAGCTTGGGTTCGGTGAACACCGGGGAGCTGTTTTTT. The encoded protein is CASSLGSVNTGELFF.

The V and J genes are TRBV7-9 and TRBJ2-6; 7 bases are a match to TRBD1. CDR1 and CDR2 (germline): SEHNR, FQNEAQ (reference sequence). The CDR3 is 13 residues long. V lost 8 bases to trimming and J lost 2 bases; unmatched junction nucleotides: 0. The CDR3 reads CASDRAGANVLTF. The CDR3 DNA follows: TGTGCCAGCGACAGGGCTGGGGCCAACGTCCTGACTTTC.

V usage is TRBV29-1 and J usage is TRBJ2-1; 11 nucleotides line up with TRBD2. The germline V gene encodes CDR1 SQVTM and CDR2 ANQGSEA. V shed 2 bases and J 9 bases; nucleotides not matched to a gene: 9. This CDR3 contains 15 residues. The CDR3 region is CSVEREIAGGGEQFF. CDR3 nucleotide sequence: TGCAGCGTTGAAAGGGAGATAGCGGGGGGGGGTGAGCAGTTCTTC.

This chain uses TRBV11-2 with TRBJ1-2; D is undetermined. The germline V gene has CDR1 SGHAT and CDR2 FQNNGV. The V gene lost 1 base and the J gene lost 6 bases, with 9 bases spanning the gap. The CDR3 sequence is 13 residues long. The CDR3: CASSLARVHGYTF. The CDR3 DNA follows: TGTGCCAGCAGCTTAGCGAGGGTCCATGGCTACACCTTC.

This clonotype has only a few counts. This chain's CDR3 is CSASLAGGPIEQFF. The CDR3 nucleotides read TGCAGTGCGAGTCTAGCGGGGGGGCCTATTGAGCAGTTCTTC. V and J are TRBV20-1 and TRBJ2-1; 12 bases line up with TRBD2. The CDR3 covers 14 residues. CDR1 is DFQATT and CDR2 is SNEGSKA in the germline V gene (reference sequence). Trimming removed 6 bases from V and 9 bases from J; junction bases left unmatched: 9.

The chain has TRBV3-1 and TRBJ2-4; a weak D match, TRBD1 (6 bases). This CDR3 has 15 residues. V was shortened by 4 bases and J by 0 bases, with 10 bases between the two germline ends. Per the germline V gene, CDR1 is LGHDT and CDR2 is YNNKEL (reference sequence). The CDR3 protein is CASSPGAIAKNIQYF. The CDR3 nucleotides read TGTGCCAGCAGCCCAGGGGCTATAGCCAAAAACATTCAGTACTTC.

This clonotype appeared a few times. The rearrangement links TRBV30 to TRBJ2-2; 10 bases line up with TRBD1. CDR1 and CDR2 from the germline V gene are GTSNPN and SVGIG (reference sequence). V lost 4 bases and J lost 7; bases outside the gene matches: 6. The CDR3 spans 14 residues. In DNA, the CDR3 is TGTGCCTGGATCGGGACAGGGGAAGGCGGGGAGCTGTTTTTT. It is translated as CAWIGTGEGGELFF.

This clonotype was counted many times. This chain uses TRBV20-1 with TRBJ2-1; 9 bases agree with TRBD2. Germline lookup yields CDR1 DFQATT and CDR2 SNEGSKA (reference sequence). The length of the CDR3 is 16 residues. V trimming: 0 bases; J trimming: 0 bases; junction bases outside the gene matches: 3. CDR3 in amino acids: CSAREVAGDSYNEQFF. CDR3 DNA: TGCAGTGCTAGAGAAGTAGCGGGAGACTCCTACAATGAGCAGTTCTTC.

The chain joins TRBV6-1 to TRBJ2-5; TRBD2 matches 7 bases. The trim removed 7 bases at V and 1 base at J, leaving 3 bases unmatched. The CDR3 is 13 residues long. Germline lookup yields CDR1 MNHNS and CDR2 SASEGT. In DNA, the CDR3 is TGTGCCAGCACGTGGGGGGGCCAAGAGACCCAGTACTTC. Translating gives CASTWGGQETQYF.